This T cell receptor (beta chain) comes out of a study of OX40 agonist ivuxolimab in advanced cancers. Across the whole study: The group had a mean age of approximately 60 years, ranged from about 23 to 85, and was 82.7% male. Study-level results: Both CD4+ and CD8+ T cell populations in blood had undergone clonal expansion by week 6 at 0.1 to 3.0 mg/kg. Some patients who did not respond also had low normalized T-cell clonal expansion.

Excluded were patients having autoimmune disease history or systemic immunosuppression. The assay was immunoSEQ multiplex PCR, and TCRdb's table has in-frame clones only and misses some. The data contain 90,000 or so clones, roughly nine tenths of them singletons. Details on this clone: The target antigen is unknown.

Germline V CDR1 and CDR2: MNHEY, SVGAGI. Trimming shortened V by 8 bases and J by 7 bases, and 9 bases separated the two germline ends. CDR3 length: 11 residues. The sample in question was CD4+ or CD8+ T cells sorted from blood, obtained in a trial of the OX40 agonist ivuxolimab. The V and J genes are TRBV6-5 and TRBJ2-1, with a possible D match to TRBD2 (6 bases). The receptor's source is an adult with an advanced solid tumor such as melanoma, head and neck, liver or kidney cancer. The CDR3 sequence: CASGLANEQFF. The DNA of the CDR3 is TGTGCCAGCGGGCTAGCGAATGAGCAGTTCTTC.